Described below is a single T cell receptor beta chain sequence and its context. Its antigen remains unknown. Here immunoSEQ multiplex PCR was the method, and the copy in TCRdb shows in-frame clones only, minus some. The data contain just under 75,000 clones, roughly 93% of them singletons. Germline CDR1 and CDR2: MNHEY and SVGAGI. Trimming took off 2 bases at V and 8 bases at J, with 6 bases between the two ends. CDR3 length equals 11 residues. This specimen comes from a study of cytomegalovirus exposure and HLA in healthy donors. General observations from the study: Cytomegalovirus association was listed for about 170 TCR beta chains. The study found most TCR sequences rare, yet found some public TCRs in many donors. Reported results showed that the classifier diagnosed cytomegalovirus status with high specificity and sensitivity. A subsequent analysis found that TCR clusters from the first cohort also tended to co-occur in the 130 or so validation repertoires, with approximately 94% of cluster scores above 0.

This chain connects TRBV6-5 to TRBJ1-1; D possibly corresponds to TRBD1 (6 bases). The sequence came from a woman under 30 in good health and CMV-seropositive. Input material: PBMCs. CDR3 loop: CASSYGQEAFF. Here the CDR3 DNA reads TGTGCCAGCAGTTACGGACAGGAAGCTTTCTTT.